This TCR beta chain originates from a study of T-cell reconstitution after alpha-beta-depleted transplantation in children. Germline CDR1 SEHNR, CDR2 FQNEAQ (reference sequence). The CDR3 is made up of 14 amino acids. V lost 6 bases to trimming and J lost 0 bases, with 9 bases between them. A library of TCRbeta sequences, prepared with unique molecular identifiers, was generated. Using its own MiXCR run on the PCR reads, TCRdb lists one record per CDR3 protein. The sample lists fewer than 550,000 distinct CDR3 sequences; around 16% were seen once. This clonotype was found a few times. Its antigen remains unidentified. General observations from the study: Most T-cell counts and diversity one year after the transplant came from T cells that were newly produced. Expanded graft clones, several hundred of them, were reportedly the source of alpha-beta T cells about two months after transplant. Some patients showed high day-60 TCRbeta diversity, which derived from surviving recipient T cells and thymic progenitors.

The input for sequencing was PBMCs, mostly from graft donor cells, taken 360 days after TCRalphabeta/CD19-depleted stem cell transplant. The gene calls are TRBV7-9 and TRBJ2-1; the D is unclear. The sequence came from a boy younger than two who had a stem cell transplant for Wiskott-Aldrich syndrome, so the T cells may come from the graft donor. The CDR3 sequence is CASRGNLSYNEQFF. The CDR3 nucleotides are TGTGCCAGCAGGGGAAACCTCTCCTACAATGAGCAGTTCTTC.